This TCR beta chain was sequenced during a study of post-analysis software for immune sequencing data. About the study: Included courses were relapsing-remitting and secondary progressive multiple sclerosis; progressive-relapsing multiple sclerosis was also included.

CDR3 length: 16 amino acids. Germline CDR1 reads DFQATT; CDR2 reads SNEGSKA (reference sequence). V was clipped by 6 bases and J by 1 base; unmatched bases: 11. Unique molecular identifiers tagged the TCR beta cDNA libraries. TCRdb ran MiXCR on the PCR reads and lists one entry per CDR3 protein. Among about 560,000 distinct CDR3 sequences listed, roughly two fifths were seen once. Study results and limitations: Normalized Chao1 diversity in multiple sclerosis patients fell significantly below that of controls. Five TRBV segments occurring more often in patients than controls included TRBV5-6, TRBV5-1 and TRBV20-1.

Notes on this clonotype: Antigen unknown.

The source material was blood. The receptor comes from a girl aged 10 to 17 with multiple sclerosis. The rearrangement joins TRBV20-1 to TRBJ2-1; 8 bases line up with TRBD2. CDR3 loop: CSANPPSGSSYNEQFF. CDR3 nucleotides: TGCAGTGCCAACCCGCCCAGCGGGAGTTCCTACAATGAGCAGTTCTTC.